This passage covers 7 T cell receptor beta chains from one sample sequenced in a study of shared clonotypes between healthy human individuals. TCRdb's copy holds only in-frame clones and misses some; the assay was immunoSEQ multiplex PCR. The data contain approximately 1.5 million clones, around 98% of them singletons. The specimen sequenced was naive CD4+ T cells sorted from blood. Subset reported: CD45RA+ positively selected. These receptor sequences come from a man younger than 45 in good health.

About this clone itself: Other DNA sequences from this sample encode an identical CDR3 as well. V and J are TRBV7-2 and TRBJ2-7; no clear D gene. The CDR3 consists of 12 residues. Trimming pared 5 bases from V and 4 bases from J, leaving 9 bases between. Germline V CDR1 and CDR2: SGHTA, FQGNSA. CDR3 protein: CASSPPGYEQYF. CDR3 coding DNA: TGTGCCAGCAGCCCCCCGGGTTACGAGCAGTACTTC.

The gene calls are TRBV6-1 and TRBJ1-4, with D possibly being TRBD1 (6 bases). CDR1 MNHNS and CDR2 SASEGT come from the germline V gene. V was pared by 4 bases and J by 8 bases, with 11 bases between. This CDR3 is 13 amino acids long. CDR3 coding DNA: TGTGCCAGCAGTGCCCTGGACAGCGAAAAACTGTTTTTT. It translates to CASSALDSEKLFF.

The gene calls are TRBV15 and TRBJ1-1; D is ambiguous. Germline CDR1 LNHNV, CDR2 YYDKDF (reference sequence). The V end was cut by 0 bases, the J end by 1 base, with 6 bases between. CDR3 length equals 14 residues. CDR3 loop: CATSRDLANTEAFF. CDR3 bases: TGTGCCACCAGCAGAGATTTGGCGAACACTGAAGCTTTCTTT.

J is TRBJ2-1 and V is TRBV10-3; 9 bases match TRBD2. Germline loops: CDR1 ENHRY, CDR2 SYGVKD. The CDR3 consists of 13 residues. The trim removed 4 bases at V and 8 bases at J, leaving 3 bases unmatched. The CDR3 DNA reads as TGTGCCATCAGTGGTAGCGGGAGTTATGAGCAGTTCTTC. It is translated as CAISGSGSYEQFF.

The chain is built from TRBV2 and TRBJ2-1; no clear D gene. Trimming removed 8 bases from V and 8 bases from J, with 13 bases in between. The CDR3 consists of 12 residues. Germline assignment: CDR1 SNHLY and CDR2 FYNNEI. The CDR3 here is CASLLSQDEQFF. CDR3 DNA sequence: TGTGCCAGCCTCCTGTCCCAGGATGAGCAGTTCTTC.

This clone appeared once. This chain joins TRBV30 and TRBJ2-6, with a weak D call TRBD1 (6 bases). CDR1 is GTSNPN and CDR2 is SVGIG in the germline V gene (reference sequence). The CDR3 loop spans 11 amino acids. The V gene lost 3 bases and the J gene lost 14 bases, with 11 bases spanning the gap. CDR3 in amino acids: CAWSARGILTF. CDR3 nucleotides: TGTGCCTGGAGCGCAAGGGGGATCCTGACTTTC. The whole variable domain, filled in from reference TRBV30 and TRBJ2-6, reads SQTIHQWPATLVQPVGSPLSLECTVEGTSNPNLYWYRQAAGRGLQLLFYSVGIGQISSEVPQNLSASRPQDRQFILSSKKLLLSDSGFYLCAWSARGILTFGAGSRLTVL.

This clone was detected once. The chain employs TRBV27 and TRBJ2-5; D uncertain. Trimming removed 5 bases at V and 5 bases at J, with 18 bases between. In germline, CDR1 is MNHEY, CDR2 SMNVEV (reference sequence). The CDR3 extends over 15 amino acids. The CDR3 coding sequence is TGTGCCAGCAGTCCACTTTCGTTGGGAACGGAGACCCAGTACTTC. It is translated as CASSPLSLGTETQYF.